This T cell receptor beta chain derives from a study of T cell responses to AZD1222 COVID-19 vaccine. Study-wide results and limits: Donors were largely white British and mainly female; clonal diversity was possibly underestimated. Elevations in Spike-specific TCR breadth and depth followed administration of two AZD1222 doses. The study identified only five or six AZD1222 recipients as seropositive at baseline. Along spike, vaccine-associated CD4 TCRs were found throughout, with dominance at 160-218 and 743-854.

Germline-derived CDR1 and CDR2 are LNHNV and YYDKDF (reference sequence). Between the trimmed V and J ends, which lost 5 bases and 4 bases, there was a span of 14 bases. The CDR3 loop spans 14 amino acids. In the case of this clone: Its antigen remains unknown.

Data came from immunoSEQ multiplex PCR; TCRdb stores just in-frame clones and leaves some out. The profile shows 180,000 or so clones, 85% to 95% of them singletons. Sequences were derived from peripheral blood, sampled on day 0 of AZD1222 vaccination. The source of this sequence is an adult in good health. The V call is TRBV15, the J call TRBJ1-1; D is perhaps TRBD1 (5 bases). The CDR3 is CATSLPVRGTEAFF. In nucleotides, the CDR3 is TGTGCCACCAGCCTTCCAGTGAGGGGCACTGAAGCTTTCTTT.